What follows are 13 T cell receptor beta chains derived from one specimen sequenced in a study of beta chain features in type 1 diabetes. Study-level points and caveats: When Type 1 diabetes patients were examined, their TCRB CDR3s proved moderately but significantly shorter in all four CD4+ subsets.

These receptors lack a known antigen. Since all of the isolated RNA was reverse transcribed, expressed TCRB transcripts were what got sequenced. Here immunoSEQ multiplex PCR was the method, and the copy in TCRdb shows in-frame clones only, minus some. Altogether some 330,000 clones are present, roughly 13% being singletons, with the ten largest covering 0.01%. Sequenced sample: naive CD4+ T cells from blood. Every receptor here comes from a woman younger than 30 with type 1 diabetes.

This clone was picked up a small number of times. This chain links TRBV20-1 with TRBJ1-2; D uncertain. The CDR3 has 11 residues. Germline V gives CDR1 DFQATT, CDR2 SNEGSKA (reference sequence). Trimming stripped 8 bases from V and 4 bases from J, with 11 bases between. The CDR3 nucleotides read TGCAGTTATAGTGAGGGCTATGGCTACACCTTC. Translated, it gives CSYSEGYGYTF.

V and J are TRBV4-3 and TRBJ2-7, with D possibly TRBD1 on 5 matching bases. CDR1 and CDR2 from the germline V gene are LGHNA and YSLEER. The CDR3 loop spans 14 amino acids. Trimming took 1 base from V and 3 from J, leaving 10 bases between them. CDR3 in amino acids: CASSQGQGFYEQYF. The CDR3 DNA reads as TGCGCCAGCAGCCAAGGGCAGGGCTTCTACGAGCAGTACTTC.

This clone occurred a few times. The CDR3 nucleotides read TGTGCCAGCAGTCCCCTACCGGGGGATACGCAGTATTTT. Translation gives CASSPLPGDTQYF. V gene TRBV28 combines with J gene TRBJ2-3; tentatively, D is TRBD2 (5 bases). This CDR3 comprises 13 residues. V dropped 5 bases and J dropped 6 bases, with 12 bases sitting between them. Germline V gene data show CDR1 as MDHEN and CDR2 as SYDVKM.

The V and J genes are TRBV7-9 and TRBJ1-6; 8 bases map to TRBD1. CDR3 length equals 15 residues. In germline, CDR1 is SEHNR, CDR2 FQNEAQ (reference sequence). V dropped 3 bases and J dropped 9; count of bases not matched to a gene: 7. CDR3: CASSFKDRVGSPLHF. Here the CDR3 DNA reads TGTGCCAGCAGCTTCAAGGACAGGGTGGGTTCACCCCTCCACTTT.

This clone was found a few times. This sequence joins TRBV7-3 and TRBJ2-1, with 7 positions matching TRBD1. CDR1 and CDR2 (germline): SGHTA, FQGTGA. There are 15 residues in the CDR3. V was pared by 2 bases and J by 2 bases, with 3 bases of the junction left unmatched. CDR3: CASSLEGATYNEQFF. The CDR3 bases are TGTGCCAGCAGCTTAGAGGGGGCTACCTACAATGAGCAGTTCTTC.

This clone occurred a few times. This chain uses TRBV7-6 with TRBJ2-5; the D is unclear. The V gene's germline CDR1 is SGHVS and CDR2 FNYEAQ. The V gene lost 1 base and the J gene lost 7 bases, with 16 bases spanning the gap. The CDR3 is 15 residues long. The CDR3 region has the DNA TGTGCCAGCAGCTTAGGGGTGACTGAAATACGGACCCAGTACTTC. Translating it yields CASSLGVTEIRTQYF. Together with reference TRBV7-6 and TRBJ2-5, the CDR3 gives the full variable domain: GAGVSQSPRYKVTKRGQDVALRCDPISGHVSLYWYRQALGQGPEFLTYFNYEAQQDKSGLPNDRFSAERPEGSISTLTIQRTEQRDSAMYRCASSLGVTEIRTQYFGPGTRLLVL.

This clone appeared a few times. The chain combines TRBV5-6 with TRBJ2-1, with 8 bases aligning to TRBD2. This CDR3 contains 15 residues. Germline loops: CDR1 SGHDT, CDR2 YYEEEE. Unmatched junction bases numbered 3, after V lost 0 bases and J lost 4 bases. As DNA, the CDR3 is TGTGCCAGCAGCTTGGTGGCGGGAGGTTACAATGAGCAGTTCTTC. Translating gives CASSLVAGGYNEQFF.

In this sample, this clone turned up a few times. The rearrangement joins TRBV7-2 to TRBJ2-5; D uncertain. Trimming pared 3 bases from V and 5 bases from J, leaving 10 bases between. From germline, CDR1 is SGHTA and CDR2 FQGNSA. The CDR3 sequence is 13 residues long. As DNA, the CDR3 is TGTGCCAGCAGCTTGGGCAGTATGGAGACCCAGTACTTC. This encodes CASSLGSMETQYF.

This clone was detected only a few times. This chain links TRBV6-6 with TRBJ2-7; D might be TRBD2 (6 bases). The V gene's germline CDR1 is MNHNY and CDR2 SVGAGI (reference sequence). Trimming removed 8 bases at V and 10 bases at J, with 15 bases between. This CDR3 region has 11 residues. In nucleotides, the CDR3 is TGTGCCAGCTCCATTATCGGGGGTCAGTACTTC. This codes for CASSIIGGQYF.

This clone has only a few counts. The chain combines TRBV25-1 with TRBJ2-3; D possibly corresponds to TRBD1 (5 bases). Germline CDR1 reads MGHDK; CDR2 reads SYGVNS. The V end was cut by 8 bases, the J end by 0 bases, with 15 bases between. The length of the CDR3 is 15 residues. The CDR3 loop reads CASGLGRSSTDTQYF. The CDR3 DNA reads TGTGCCAGCGGTTTGGGGCGCTCAAGCACAGATACGCAGTATTTT.

The chain employs TRBV6-5 and TRBJ1-2, with 11 bases that match TRBD1. The CDR3 extends over 15 amino acids. V was clipped by 4 bases and J by 4 bases; unmatched bases: 5. The germline CDR1 and CDR2 sequences are MNHEY and SVGAGI. CDR3 sequence (DNA): TGTGCCAGCAGTTCGCCCGGGACAGGGGGCTATGGCTACACCTTC. Its protein is CASSSPGTGGYGYTF.

The chain joins TRBV7-9 to TRBJ2-7; D is uncertain. CDR1 is SEHNR, CDR2 FQNEAQ, per germline (reference sequence). Deletions cut 2 bases from V and 2 bases from J, with 10 bases between. CDR3 length: 14 residues. The CDR3 is CASSLSPSAYEQYF. DNA of the CDR3: TGTGCCAGCAGCTTATCTCCCAGCGCCTACGAGCAGTACTTC.

This rearrangement joins TRBV5-5 to TRBJ2-7; D is unclear. Germline CDR1 is SGHKS and CDR2 is YYEKEE (reference sequence). The CDR3 loop spans 15 amino acids. Trimming cost V 1 base and J 2 bases, with 13 bases left between them. CDR3 region: CASSLNYPEPYEQYF. The CDR3 bases are TGTGCCAGCAGCTTGAACTATCCGGAGCCCTACGAGCAGTACTTC.